The subject of this entry is one T cell receptor (beta chain). This clonotype came up a few times. Its antigen remains unidentified. Nothing much larger sits one base from this clone, and base qualities are not available. Library construction relied on PCR. The data were produced on an Illumina HiSeq 2500. Molecular barcoding was employed in the preparation of TCR libraries, with unique molecular identifiers being used to normalize TCRbeta repertoire quantification. TCRdb passed the public sequencing reads through fastp at Q25 and MiXCR, retaining productive beta sequences. Each entry is one CDR3 protein sequence, shown with its most common DNA and genes. In this sample the table shows about 460,000 distinct CDR3 sequences, about 11% of which occur a single time. The ten most abundant clones make up about 2.1% of the sample. The data were taken from a study of T-cell reconstitution after alpha-beta-depleted transplantation in children (dated by TCRdb to the mid-2010s). A note on the overall study: Using TCR repertoire profiling, the study followed T-cell immune reconstitution in a quantitative way in children after TCRalphabeta/CD19-depleted allogeneic hematopoietic cell transplantation. General study outcomes and caveats: Over the following months the frequencies of hyperexpanded clones went down, and after one year T-cell counts and TCRbeta diversity were mostly credited to newly produced T cells. Apparently early alphabetaT-cell count recovery about two months after transplant reportedly relied on only several hundred rapidly expanded clones derived from non-depleted graft cells. The high TCRbeta diversity at day 60 in some patients was ascribed to recipient T cells and intrathymic progenitors that had survived conditioning.

The meaning of the sample's treatment or condition label: allogeneic hematopoietic cell transplantation with graft depleted of TCRalphabeta T cells and CD19 B cells. Transplant recipients were children who received TCRalphabeta/CD19-depleted allogeneic hematopoietic cell grafts. The receptor was isolated from a child aged 2 to 10 with inherited bone marrow failure, due to receive a stem cell transplant. This sample comprised PBMCs, obtained before TCRalphabeta/CD19-depleted stem cell transplant.

The CDR3 protein: CASSSQGQGAMNTEAFF. DNA sequence: TGTGCCAGCAGTTCCCAGGGACAGGGAGCTATGAACACTGAAGCTTTCTTT. This chain is built from TRBV12-3 or TRBV12-4 and TRBJ1-1, and 9 bases in between align with TRBD1. Trimmed from V: 4 bases; trimmed from J: 0 bases; junction bases lacking a gene match: 9. The CDR3 goes from the cysteine to the phenylalanine over 17 residues. Solely the CDR3 DNA is kept, with 51 bases framed from the first base.